Shown below are 19 T cell receptor beta chains from a single sample sequenced in a study of blood T cell repertoires in COVID-19. Assay used: immunoSEQ multiplex PCR; TCRdb lists only in-frame clones, some missing. Counted here are around 400,000 clones, just under 90% occurring once; the ten biggest clones make up less than 2%. Sequenced sample: PBMCs or T cells enriched from blood (not recorded which). All receptors come from a woman aged 25 to 45 who had recovered from COVID-19.

J is TRBJ2-7 and V is TRBV7-8; D possibly corresponds to TRBD1 (6 bases). V shed 8 bases and J shed 0 bases, with 17 bases lying between them. Germline loops: CDR1 SGHVS, CDR2 FQNEAQ. The CDR3 is made up of 15 amino acids. The DNA for the CDR3 is TGTGCCAGCGGCAGGGGCCGATCCAACTCCTACGAGCAGTACTTC. Protein sequence: CASGRGRSNSYEQYF.

The chain is built from TRBV19 and TRBJ1-2; tentative D call: TRBD1 (5 bases). The germline V and J ends were trimmed by 4 bases and 4 bases, with 7 bases remaining between them. The CDR3 is 12 amino acids. CDR1 LNHDA and CDR2 SQIVND come from the germline V gene (reference sequence). The CDR3 spells CASSRDSYGYTF. CDR3 nucleotides: TGTGCCAGTAGTAGAGACAGCTATGGCTACACCTTC.

This chain joins TRBV6-5 and TRBJ1-1; tentative D call: TRBD1 (6 bases). V was shortened by 5 bases and J by 4 bases, with 14 bases between the two germline ends. This CDR3 contains 14 residues. Germline V gene sequence: CDR1 MNHEY, CDR2 SVGAGI. In DNA form, the CDR3 reads TGTGCCAGCAGTCCGACAGGTAGTCGCACTGAAGCTTTCTTT. As protein: CASSPTGSRTEAFF.

The rearrangement uses TRBV7-3 and TRBJ2-1; 7 bases are shared with TRBD2. CDR3 length equals 15 residues. V dropped 5 bases and J dropped 4; count of bases not matched to a gene: 8. The germline V gene encodes CDR1 SGHTA and CDR2 FQGTGA. CDR3 region: CASSQVLAEYNEQFF. CDR3 bases: TGTGCCAGCAGCCAAGTGCTAGCGGAGTACAATGAGCAGTTCTTC.

The chain combines TRBV2 with TRBJ1-5; D is uncertain. The CDR3 covers 15 residues. CDR1 is SNHLY, CDR2 FYNNEI, per germline. Trimming shortened V by 3 bases and J by 2 bases, and 11 bases separated the two germline ends. The CDR3 sequence is CASSDGVDGNQPQHF. Written as DNA, the CDR3 is TGTGCCAGCAGTGACGGAGTCGACGGCAATCAGCCCCAGCATTTT.

CDR3 coding DNA: TGCGCCAGCAGCCAAGATGGCAGAGGGAGGCCATGGGATGAGCAGTTCTTC. It encodes CASSQDGRGRPWDEQFF. J is TRBJ2-1 and V is TRBV4-1; maybe TRBD2 (6 bases). Trimming removed 0 bases at V and 8 bases at J, with 20 bases between. The CDR3 runs 17 residues. From germline, CDR1 is MGHRA and CDR2 YSYEKL.

The chain couples TRBV3-1 (or the pseudogene TRBV3-2) to TRBJ2-3; 11 bases match TRBD2. This CDR3 comprises 15 residues. From germline, CDR1 is LGHDT and CDR2 YNNKEL (reference sequence). The ends lost 6 bases at V and 6 bases at J; junction bases unmatched: 8. DNA for the CDR3: TGTGCCAGCAGTTTGCTAGCGGGAGGCCGTGATACGCAGTATTTT. It encodes CASSLLAGGRDTQYF.

The V and J genes are TRBV6-2 or TRBV6-3 and TRBJ2-2; 12 bases are shared with TRBD1. The J segment lost 3 bases and the V segment lost 5 bases, leaving 10 bases of the junction unmatched. This CDR3 is built from 18 residues. Germline lookup yields CDR1 MNHEY and CDR2 SVGEGT. CDR3 sequence reads: CASSLPGQGASYTGELFF. The CDR3 coding sequence is TGTGCCAGCAGTCTTCCGGGACAGGGGGCGTCGTACACCGGGGAGCTGTTTTTT.

The chain combines TRBV18 with TRBJ2-7, with 11 nucleotides matching TRBD2. The length of the CDR3 is 16 residues. The germline CDR1 and CDR2 sequences are KGHSH and LQKENI. After removal of 3 bases from V and 2 bases from J, the junction contained 6 bases not matched to a gene. CDR3 sequence: CASSPASGGSAYEQYF. The DNA of the CDR3 is TGTGCCAGCTCACCGGCTAGCGGGGGGTCCGCCTACGAGCAGTACTTC.

This rearrangement joins TRBV7-8 to TRBJ2-2; the D gene is possibly TRBD2 (6 bases). Trimming cost V 5 bases and J 5 bases, with 15 bases left between them. CDR3 length: 15 residues. Germline V gene data show CDR1 as SGHVS and CDR2 as FQNEAQ. CDR3 region: CASSPGSGATGELFF. The CDR3 nucleotides read TGTGCCAGCAGCCCCGGGAGCGGAGCAACCGGGGAGCTGTTTTTT.

This clone came up once. The gene calls are TRBV27 and TRBJ1-5; TRBD1 agrees at 9 bases. The CDR3 is made up of 19 amino acids. With 3 bases clipped from V and 3 bases from J, the junction kept 15 bases outside the gene matches. Germline lookup yields CDR1 MNHEY and CDR2 SMNVEV (reference sequence). CDR3 loop: CASSFGGQGRLGLNQPQHF. The CDR3 DNA reads as TGTGCCAGCAGTTTTGGGGGACAGGGAAGGTTGGGCCTCAATCAGCCCCAGCATTTT.

The genes are TRBV6-5 and TRBJ1-2; possible D gene TRBD1, 6 bases. Trimming left V 4 bases short and J 7 bases short, with 16 bases between. CDR1 is MNHEY and CDR2 is SVGAGI in the germline V gene. This CDR3 has 14 amino acids. The CDR3 here is CASSSGQGWVGYTF. The CDR3 region has the DNA TGTGCCAGCAGTTCGGGTCAGGGGTGGGTTGGCTACACCTTC.

The V call is TRBV9, the J call TRBJ1-3, with a possible D match to TRBD1 (5 bases). This CDR3 contains 17 residues. From germline, CDR1 is SGDLS and CDR2 YYNGEE. V lost 3 bases, J lost 0 bases, and 16 bases lay in between. The CDR3: CASSAPTDSSSGNTIYF. CDR3 sequence (DNA): TGTGCCAGCAGCGCACCCACCGACAGCAGCTCTGGAAACACCATATATTTT. The full variable domain, in which reference TRBV9 and TRBJ1-3 provide the parts outside the CDR3, is DSGVTQTPKHLITATGQRVTLRCSPRSGDLSVYWYQQSLDQGLQFLIQYYNGEERAKGNILERFSAQQFPDLHSELNLSSLELGDSALYFCASSAPTDSSSGNTIYFGEGSWLTVV.

This clone turned up a few times. The chain employs TRBV28 and TRBJ1-1; D possibly corresponds to TRBD1 (5 bases). Germline lookup yields CDR1 MDHEN and CDR2 SYDVKM. The V gene lost 6 bases and the J gene lost 7 bases, with 15 bases spanning the gap. The length of the CDR3 is 13 residues. The CDR3 reads CASRAPGYVEAFF. The CDR3 DNA reads as TGTGCCAGCAGGGCCCCAGGGTATGTTGAAGCTTTCTTT.

The chain couples TRBV28 to TRBJ2-7; possible D gene TRBD1, 6 bases. The CDR3 is 14 residues long. Trimming stripped 0 bases from V and 3 bases from J, with 9 bases between. Germline CDR1 is MDHEN and CDR2 is SYDVKM. The CDR3 coding sequence is TGTGCCAGCAGTTTATGGAGGGGGAACTACGAGCAGTACTTC. It codes for CASSLWRGNYEQYF.

The chain employs TRBV28 and TRBJ2-5, with D perhaps matching TRBD2 (5 bases). The CDR3 loop spans 13 amino acids. V was pared by 4 bases and J by 7 bases, with 13 bases between. Germline V gene lookup returns CDR1 MDHEN and CDR2 SYDVKM. CDR3 residues: CASSSTPRGTQYF. CDR3 DNA: TGTGCCAGCAGTTCGACGCCCCGGGGGACCCAGTACTTC.

The chain is built from TRBV19 and TRBJ1-2; 9 bases are shared with TRBD1. Losses at the gene ends were 6 bases for V and 0 bases for J; bases not matched to a gene: 8. Germline V gives CDR1 LNHDA, CDR2 SQIVND (reference sequence). This CDR3 has 16 amino acids. This CDR3 is CASRWDRDTANYGYTF. The CDR3 DNA reads TGTGCCAGTAGATGGGACAGGGATACAGCTAACTATGGCTACACCTTC.

This sequence joins TRBV4-3 and TRBJ2-1, with 10 positions matching TRBD2. V was clipped by 4 bases and J by 6 bases; unmatched bases: 6. CDR1 is LGHNA and CDR2 is YSLEER in the germline V gene. This CDR3 contains 15 residues. Written as DNA, the CDR3 is TGCGCCAGCAGCCGCCTAGCGGGGGCCGGCAATGAGCAGTTCTTC. Its protein is CASSRLAGAGNEQFF.

This chain joins TRBV6-5 and TRBJ2-7, with 7 positions matching TRBD2. With V trimmed by 0 bases and J by 2 bases, 7 bases remained unmatched. This CDR3 contains 16 residues. CDR1 MNHEY and CDR2 SVGAGI come from the germline V gene. Here the CDR3 reads CASSYSSGGTPYEQYF. CDR3 coding DNA: TGTGCCAGCAGTTACTCCTCGGGAGGAACGCCCTACGAGCAGTACTTC.